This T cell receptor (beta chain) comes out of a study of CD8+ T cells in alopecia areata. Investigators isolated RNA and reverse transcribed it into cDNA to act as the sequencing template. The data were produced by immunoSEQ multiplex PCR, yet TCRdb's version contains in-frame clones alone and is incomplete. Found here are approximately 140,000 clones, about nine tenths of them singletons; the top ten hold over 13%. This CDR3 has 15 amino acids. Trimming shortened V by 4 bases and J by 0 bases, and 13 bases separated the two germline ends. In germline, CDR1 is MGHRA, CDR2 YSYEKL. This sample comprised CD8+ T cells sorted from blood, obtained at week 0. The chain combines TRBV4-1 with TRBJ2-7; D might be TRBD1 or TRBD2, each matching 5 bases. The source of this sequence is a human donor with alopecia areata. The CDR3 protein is CASSLGRESSYEQYF. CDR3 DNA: TGCGCCAGCAGCCTGGGACGGGAAAGCTCCTACGAGCAGTACTTC.